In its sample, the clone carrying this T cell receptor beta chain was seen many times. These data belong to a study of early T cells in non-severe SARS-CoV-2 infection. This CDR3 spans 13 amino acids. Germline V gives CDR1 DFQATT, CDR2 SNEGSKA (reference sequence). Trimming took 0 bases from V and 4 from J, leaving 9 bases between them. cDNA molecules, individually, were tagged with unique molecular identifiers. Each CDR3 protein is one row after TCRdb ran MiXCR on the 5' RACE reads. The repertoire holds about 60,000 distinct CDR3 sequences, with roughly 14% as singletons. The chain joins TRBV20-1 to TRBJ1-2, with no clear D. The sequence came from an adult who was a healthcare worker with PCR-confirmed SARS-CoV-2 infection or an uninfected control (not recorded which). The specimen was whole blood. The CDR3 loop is CSARDLEGYGYTF. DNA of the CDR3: TGCAGTGCTAGAGATCTAGAGGGCTATGGCTACACCTTC.